What follows is one TCR beta chain and its context. Its cognate antigen is unknown. Sequencing was performed with immunoSEQ multiplex PCR; in TCRdb, only in-frame clones are kept and a portion is missing. The sample shows approximately 530,000 clones, 90% to 97% of them seen only once. These data are taken from a study of shared clonotypes between healthy human individuals. Whole-study findings and limits: Four donors shared approximately 5% of their naive CD4 clonotypes.

The CDR3 spans 14 residues. Germline V gene data show CDR1 as PRHDT and CDR2 as FYEKMQ (reference sequence). The V end lost 2 bases, the J end lost 4 bases, and 9 bases lay between the germline ends. This chain connects TRBV13 to TRBJ1-5; D remains ambiguous. The TCR was taken from a woman in her thirties in good health. The sequencing input was naive CD4+ T cells sorted from blood. Described subset: CD45RA+ positively selected. The CDR3, as DNA: TGTGCCAGCAGCTTACGGATGGGAAATCAGCCCCAGCATTTT. Amino acids: CASSLRMGNQPQHF.